This TCR beta chain is drawn from a study of vaccination effects on CD4 cells after COVID-19. Produced via immunoSEQ multiplex PCR; TCRdb's table is partial and in-frame only. The data hold under 80,000 clones, with 76% observed a single time. A remark on this clone: The target antigen is unknown.

The CDR3 length is 15 residues. The V and J ends lost 5 bases and 6 bases, in that order; junction bases with no gene match: 7. Germline V gene sequence: CDR1 KGHDR, CDR2 SFDVKD. Antigen-specific CD4+ T cells were expanded (with viral peptide pools) by the ViraFEST assay ahead of sequencing. Following a roughly 9-day culture, CD4+ T cells were purified. As their vaccination, participants received two doses of either BNT162b2 or mRNA-1273. It was with around 10 IU/ml IL-2 and roughly 9.2 ug/ml peptides that around 1.9 million PBMC per well were cultured. V usage is TRBV24-1 and J usage is TRBJ2-1, with 9 bases fitting TRBD1. The receptor comes from a human donor who received a COVID-19 vaccine. Sequencing used CD4+ T cells from PBMCs cultured with HCoV-OC43 spike peptides, obtained after COVID-19 vaccination. Subset here: HCoV-OC43 spike overlapping peptide pool stimulation. The chain's CDR3 is CATSAVQGAVNEQFF. CDR3 in DNA: TGTGCCACCAGTGCCGTACAGGGGGCGGTCAATGAGCAGTTCTTC.